This TCR beta chain was documented in a study of blood T cell repertoires in COVID-19. Across the whole study: The United States, Italy and Spain supplied acute and convalescent COVID-19 samples. T cells, B-cell-depleted T cells, or PBMCs provided the cDNA or gDNA that served as material.

Original processing notes: Reference gene primer amplification in the assay estimated nucleated cell counts. Clones were read by immunoSEQ multiplex PCR, and TCRdb kept only the in-frame ones, dropping some. That table gives V, J and clone size, and the DNA gave D and trimming. In the table there are some 100,000 clones, approximately 92% of which are singletons. The CDR3 loop spans 14 amino acids. The junction had 8 bases not matched to a gene; V was cut back by 9 bases and J by 7 bases. Per the germline V gene, CDR1 is LNHDA and CDR2 is SQIVND (reference sequence). This chain connects TRBV19 to TRBJ2-2; 10 bases agree with TRBD1. Sequencing was carried out using peripheral blood. The clonotype comes from an older woman with active COVID-19. CDR3 bases: TGTGCCAGCCGGGACAGGGGTTTAGTCGGGGAGCTGTTTTTT. Translating gives CASRDRGLVGELFF.